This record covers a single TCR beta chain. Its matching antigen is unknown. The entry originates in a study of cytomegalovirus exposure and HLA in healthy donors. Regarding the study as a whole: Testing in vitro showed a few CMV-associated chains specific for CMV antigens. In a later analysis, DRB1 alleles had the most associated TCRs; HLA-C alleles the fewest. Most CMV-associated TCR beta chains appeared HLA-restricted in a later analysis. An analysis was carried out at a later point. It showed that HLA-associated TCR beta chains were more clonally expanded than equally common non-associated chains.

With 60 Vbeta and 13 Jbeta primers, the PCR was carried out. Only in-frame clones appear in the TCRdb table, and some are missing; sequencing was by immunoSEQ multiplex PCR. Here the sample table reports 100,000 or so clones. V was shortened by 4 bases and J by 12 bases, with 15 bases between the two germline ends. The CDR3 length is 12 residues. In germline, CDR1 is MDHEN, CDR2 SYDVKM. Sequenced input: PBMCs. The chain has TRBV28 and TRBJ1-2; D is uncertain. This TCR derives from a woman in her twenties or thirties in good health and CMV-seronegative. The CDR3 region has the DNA TGTGCCAGCAGTTCAGTCATTCCAGGAAACACCTTC. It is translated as CASSSVIPGNTF.